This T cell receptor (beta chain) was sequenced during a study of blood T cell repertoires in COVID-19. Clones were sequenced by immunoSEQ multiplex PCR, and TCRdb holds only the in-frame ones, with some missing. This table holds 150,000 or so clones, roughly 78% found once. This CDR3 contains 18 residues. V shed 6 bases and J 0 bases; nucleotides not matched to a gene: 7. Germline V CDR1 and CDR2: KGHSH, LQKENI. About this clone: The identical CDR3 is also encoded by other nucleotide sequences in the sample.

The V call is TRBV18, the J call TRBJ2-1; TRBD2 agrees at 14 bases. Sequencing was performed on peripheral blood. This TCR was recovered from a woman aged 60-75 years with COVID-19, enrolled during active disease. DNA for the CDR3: TGTGCCAGCTCGCCGGGGACTAGCGGGGGTAGCTCCTACAATGAGCAGTTCTTC. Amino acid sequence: CASSPGTSGGSSYNEQFF.